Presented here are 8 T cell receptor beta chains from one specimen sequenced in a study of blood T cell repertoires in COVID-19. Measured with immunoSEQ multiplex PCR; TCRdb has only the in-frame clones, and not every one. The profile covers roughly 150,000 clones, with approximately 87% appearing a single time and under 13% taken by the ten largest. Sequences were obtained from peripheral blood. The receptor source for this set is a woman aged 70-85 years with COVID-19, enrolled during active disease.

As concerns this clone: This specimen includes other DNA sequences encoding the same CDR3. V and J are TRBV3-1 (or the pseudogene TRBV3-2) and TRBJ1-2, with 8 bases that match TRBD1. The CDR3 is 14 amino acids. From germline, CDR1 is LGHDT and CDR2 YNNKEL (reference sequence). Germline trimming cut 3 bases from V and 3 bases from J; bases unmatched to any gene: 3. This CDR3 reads CASSHQDRDYGYTF. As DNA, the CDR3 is TGTGCCAGCAGCCACCAGGACAGGGACTATGGCTACACCTTC.

CDR3 in DNA: TGTGCCAGCAGTTCGACAGGGGGCGGTCAGCCCCAGCATTTT. Its translation: CASSSTGGGQPQHF. The chain is built from TRBV6-6 and TRBJ1-5, with 10 bases matching TRBD1. V dropped 4 bases and J dropped 6; count of bases not matched to a gene: 3. The CDR3 runs to 14 residues. CDR1 is MNHNY, CDR2 SVGAGI, per germline (reference sequence).

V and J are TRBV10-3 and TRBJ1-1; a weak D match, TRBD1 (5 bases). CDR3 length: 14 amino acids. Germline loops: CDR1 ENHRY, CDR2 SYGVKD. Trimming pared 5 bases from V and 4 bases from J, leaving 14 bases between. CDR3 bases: TGTGCCATCAGTAAGGGGTCGCAGGGCACTGAAGCTTTCTTT. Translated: CAISKGSQGTEAFF.

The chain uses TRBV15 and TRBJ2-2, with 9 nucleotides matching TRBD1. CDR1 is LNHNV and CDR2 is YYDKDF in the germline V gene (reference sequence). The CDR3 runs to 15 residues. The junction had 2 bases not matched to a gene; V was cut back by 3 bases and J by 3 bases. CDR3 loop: CATSSRDRDTGELFF. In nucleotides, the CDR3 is TGTGCCACCAGCAGCCGGGACAGGGACACCGGGGAGCTGTTTTTT.

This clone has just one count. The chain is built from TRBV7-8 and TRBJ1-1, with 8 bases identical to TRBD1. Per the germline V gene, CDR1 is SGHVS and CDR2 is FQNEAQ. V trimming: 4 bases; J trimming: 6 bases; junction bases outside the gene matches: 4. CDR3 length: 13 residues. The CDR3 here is CASSWDRIPEAFF. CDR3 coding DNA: TGTGCCAGCAGCTGGGACAGGATACCTGAAGCTTTCTTT.

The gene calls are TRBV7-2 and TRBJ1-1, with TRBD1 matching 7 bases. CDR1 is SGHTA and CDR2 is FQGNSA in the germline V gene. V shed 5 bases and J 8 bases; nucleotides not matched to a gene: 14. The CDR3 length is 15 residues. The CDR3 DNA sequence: TGTGCCAGCAGCATAAATTCCCTAGGGGACAGCGAAGCTTTCTTT. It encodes CASSINSLGDSEAFF.

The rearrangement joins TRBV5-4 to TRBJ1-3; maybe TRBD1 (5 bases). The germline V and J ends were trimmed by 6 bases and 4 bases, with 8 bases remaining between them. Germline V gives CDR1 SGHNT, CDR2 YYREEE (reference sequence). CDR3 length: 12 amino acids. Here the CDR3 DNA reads TGTGCCAGCAAACGGGGGGGAAACACCATATATTTT. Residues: CASKRGGNTIYF.

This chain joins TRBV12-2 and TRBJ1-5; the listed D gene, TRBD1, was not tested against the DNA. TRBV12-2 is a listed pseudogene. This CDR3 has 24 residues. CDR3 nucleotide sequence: TGTGCAAGTCGCTTATTATCCAAACACACTCCGGTCGCGGTGGGGGACAGAGAAAATCAGCCCCAGCATTTT. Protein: CASRLLSKHTPVAVGDRENQPQHF.